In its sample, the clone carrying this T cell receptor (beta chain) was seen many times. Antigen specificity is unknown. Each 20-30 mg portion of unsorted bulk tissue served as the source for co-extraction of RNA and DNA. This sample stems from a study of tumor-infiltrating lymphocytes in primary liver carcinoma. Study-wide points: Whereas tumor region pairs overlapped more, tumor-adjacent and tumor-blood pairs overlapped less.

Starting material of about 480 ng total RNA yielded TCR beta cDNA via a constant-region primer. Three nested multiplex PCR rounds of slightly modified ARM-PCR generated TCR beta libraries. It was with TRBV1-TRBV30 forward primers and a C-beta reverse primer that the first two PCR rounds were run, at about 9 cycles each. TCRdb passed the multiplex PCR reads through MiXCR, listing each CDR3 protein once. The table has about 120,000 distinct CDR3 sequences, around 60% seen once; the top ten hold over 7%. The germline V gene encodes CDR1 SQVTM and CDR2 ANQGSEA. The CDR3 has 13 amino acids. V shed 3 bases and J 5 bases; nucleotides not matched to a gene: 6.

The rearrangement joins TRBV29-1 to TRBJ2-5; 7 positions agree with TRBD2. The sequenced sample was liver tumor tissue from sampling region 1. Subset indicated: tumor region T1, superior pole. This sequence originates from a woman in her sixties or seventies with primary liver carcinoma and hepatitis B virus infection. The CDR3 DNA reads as TGCAGCGTTGAGGGGCGGGAGCGGGAGACCCAGTACTTC. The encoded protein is CSVEGRERETQYF. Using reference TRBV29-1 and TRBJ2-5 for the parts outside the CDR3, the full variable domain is SAVISQKPSRDICQRGTSLTIQCQVDSQVTMMFWYRQQPGQSLTLIATANQGSEATYESGFVIDKFPISRPNLTFSTLTVSNMSPEDSSIYLCSVEGRERETQYFGPGTRLLVL.